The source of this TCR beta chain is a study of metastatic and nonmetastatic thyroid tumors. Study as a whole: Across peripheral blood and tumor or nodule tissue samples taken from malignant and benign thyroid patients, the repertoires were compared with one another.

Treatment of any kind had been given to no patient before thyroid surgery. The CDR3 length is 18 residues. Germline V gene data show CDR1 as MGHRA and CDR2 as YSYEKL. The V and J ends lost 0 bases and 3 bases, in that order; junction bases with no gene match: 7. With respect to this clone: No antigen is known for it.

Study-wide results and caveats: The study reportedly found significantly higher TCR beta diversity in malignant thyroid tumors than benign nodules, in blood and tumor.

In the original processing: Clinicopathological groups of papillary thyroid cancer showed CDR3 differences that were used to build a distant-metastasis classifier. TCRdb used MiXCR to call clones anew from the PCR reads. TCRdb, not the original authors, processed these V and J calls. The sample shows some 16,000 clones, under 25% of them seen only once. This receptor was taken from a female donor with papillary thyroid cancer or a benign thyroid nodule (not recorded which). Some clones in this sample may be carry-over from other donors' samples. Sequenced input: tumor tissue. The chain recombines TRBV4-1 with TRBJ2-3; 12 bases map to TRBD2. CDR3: CASSQETSGRGWTDTQYF. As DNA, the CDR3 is TGCGCCAGCAGCCAAGAGACTAGCGGGAGAGGGTGGACAGATACGCAGTATTTT.